The entry below gives a single T cell receptor beta chain sequence along with its context. Its antigen remains unknown. Profiled with immunoSEQ multiplex PCR; TCRdb holds only in-frame clones, not every one. Among 150,000 to 200,000 clones listed, around 87% were seen once. This specimen comes from a study of T cell responses to AZD1222 COVID-19 vaccine. Study-level background: Some second doses came at about 4 weeks and others at about 12 weeks; these were pooled. Study outcomes and limitations: Donors in the cohort were predominantly white British and more often female, and clonal diversity was possibly underestimated. No repertoire was sampled before or during the peak T cell response, only after it. Spike-specific TCRs gained breadth and depth after people received two AZD1222 doses.

CDR1 and CDR2 from the germline V gene are KGHSH and LQKENI. The CDR3 sequence is 15 residues long. Trimming stripped 1 base from V and 0 bases from J, with 6 bases between. This receptor was obtained from an adult in good health. The chain employs TRBV18 and TRBJ1-4, with unresolved D. The input for sequencing was peripheral blood, taken on day 0 of AZD1222 vaccination. This CDR3 reads CASSPRIATNEKLFF. The CDR3 DNA follows: TGTGCCAGCTCACCACGCATTGCAACTAATGAAAAACTGTTTTTT.